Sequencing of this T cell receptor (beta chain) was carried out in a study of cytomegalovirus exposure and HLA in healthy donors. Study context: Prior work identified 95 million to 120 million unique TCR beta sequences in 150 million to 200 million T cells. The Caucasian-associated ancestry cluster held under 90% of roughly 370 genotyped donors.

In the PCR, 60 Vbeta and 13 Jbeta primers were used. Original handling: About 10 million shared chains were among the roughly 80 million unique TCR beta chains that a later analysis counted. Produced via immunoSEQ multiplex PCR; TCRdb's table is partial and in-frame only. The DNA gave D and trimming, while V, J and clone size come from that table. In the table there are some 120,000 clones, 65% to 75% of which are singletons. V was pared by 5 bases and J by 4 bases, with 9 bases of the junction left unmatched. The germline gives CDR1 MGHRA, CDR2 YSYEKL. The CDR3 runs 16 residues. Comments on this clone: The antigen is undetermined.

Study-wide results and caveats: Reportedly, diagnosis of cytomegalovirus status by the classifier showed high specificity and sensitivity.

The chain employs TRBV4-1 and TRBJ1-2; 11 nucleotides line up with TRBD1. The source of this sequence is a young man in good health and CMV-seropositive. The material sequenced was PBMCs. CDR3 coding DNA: TGCGCCAGCAGCTTAGGACAGGGGGCCATTGTCTATGGCTACACCTTC. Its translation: CASSLGQGAIVYGYTF.